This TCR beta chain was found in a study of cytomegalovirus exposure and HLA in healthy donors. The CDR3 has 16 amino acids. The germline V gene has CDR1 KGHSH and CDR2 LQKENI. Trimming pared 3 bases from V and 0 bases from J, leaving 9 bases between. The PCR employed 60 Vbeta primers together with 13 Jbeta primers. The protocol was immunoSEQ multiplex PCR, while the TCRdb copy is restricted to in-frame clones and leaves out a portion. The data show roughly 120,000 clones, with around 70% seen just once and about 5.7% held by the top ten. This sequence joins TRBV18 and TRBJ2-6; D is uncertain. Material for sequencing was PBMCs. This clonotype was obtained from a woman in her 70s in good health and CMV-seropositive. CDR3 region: CASSPEVASGANVLTF. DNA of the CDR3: TGTGCCAGCTCACCCGAGGTGGCCTCTGGGGCCAACGTCCTGACTTTC.